These 18 T cell receptor beta chains share one sample of origin, sequenced in a study of blood T cells in healthy people across ages. It was with a sample-barcoded 5' primer and a J-beta primer mix that a second PCR of roughly 7 to 12 cycles was run. MiXCR, run by TCRdb on the 5' RACE reads, gives a single entry per CDR3 protein. Seen here are 980,000 or so distinct CDR3 sequences, around 49% observed once, and the top ten hold 10% to 15%. Source material: blood. These receptors were obtained from a man aged 30 to 39 in good health.

The genes are TRBV5-1 and TRBJ2-7; D is unclear. Germline assignment: CDR1 SGHRS and CDR2 YFSETQ. The CDR3 is 13 residues long. V lost 7 bases to trimming and J lost 1 base, with 12 bases between them. The CDR3 coding sequence is TGCGCCAGCGCCCCCAGTTCGTCCTACGAGCAGTACTTC. It codes for CASAPSSSYEQYF.

Worth noting for this clonotype: This may arise from a read error, as a much more abundant clone is one base away. The chain has TRBV5-1 and TRBJ2-2; possible D gene TRBD1, 6 bases. Germline lookup yields CDR1 SGHRS and CDR2 YFSETQ. The CDR3 length is 16 residues. Trimming removed 3 bases at V and 5 bases at J, with 17 bases between. The CDR3 bases are TGCGCCAGCAGCTCGCTTCCAGGGGATTTAACCGGGGAGCTGTTTTTT. As protein: CASSSLPGDLTGELFF.

This CDR3 is CASSRTGSFYEQYF. The DNA for the CDR3 is TGTGCCAGTAGTAGGACAGGGTCCTTCTACGAGCAGTACTTC. The rearrangement joins TRBV19 to TRBJ2-7; the match to TRBD1 covers 8 bases. CDR3 length: 14 amino acids. V lost 4 bases and J lost 3; bases outside the gene matches: 5. Germline lookup yields CDR1 LNHDA and CDR2 SQIVND (reference sequence).

The chain uses TRBV9 and TRBJ2-1, with 7 bases fitting TRBD2. The CDR3 runs 15 residues. Trimming cost V 0 bases and J 5 bases; bases outside gene matches: 5. Germline V gene data show CDR1 as SGDLS and CDR2 as YYNGEE. CDR3 loop: CASSVVSSGNNEQFF. The CDR3 DNA sequence: TGTGCCAGCAGCGTAGTTTCTAGCGGTAACAATGAGCAGTTCTTC.

At least ten counts were recorded for this clonotype. The rearrangement uses TRBV6-1 and TRBJ2-1; 7 positions match TRBD1. The V segment lost 6 bases and the J segment 4 bases; nucleotides outside the gene matches: 9. CDR3 size: 15 residues. Per germline, CDR1 MNHNS and CDR2 SASEGT. The CDR3 nucleotides are TGTGCCAGCAGACCCGGGACAGCCTTGTACAATGAGCAGTTCTTC. Translation: CASRPGTALYNEQFF.

This clonotype was found once. The rearrangement joins TRBV4-1 to TRBJ2-6, with D tentatively TRBD1 (6 bases). Trimming pared 1 base from V and 0 bases from J, leaving 10 bases between. This CDR3 spans 17 amino acids. Per the germline V gene, CDR1 is MGHRA and CDR2 is YSYEKL. The CDR3 coding sequence is TGCGCCAGCAGCCAAGGGACAGCCTACTCTGGGGCCAACGTCCTGACTTTC. The encoded protein is CASSQGTAYSGANVLTF.

The genes are TRBV29-1 and TRBJ2-7; D possibly corresponds to TRBD1 (6 bases). This CDR3 is 14 amino acids long. Germline lookup yields CDR1 SQVTM and CDR2 ANQGSEA. The V gene lost 8 bases and the J gene lost 4 bases, with 21 bases spanning the gap. Here the CDR3 reads CSFNDQGKEYEQYF. DNA for the CDR3: TGCAGCTTTAACGATCAGGGGAAGGAGTACGAGCAGTACTTC.

This chain uses TRBV11-1 with TRBJ2-3; D is perhaps TRBD1 or TRBD2 (6 bases each). Germline values: CDR1 SGHAT, CDR2 FQDESV (reference sequence). With 0 bases removed from V and 2 bases from J, the gap between germline ends came to 12 bases. The CDR3 extends over 16 amino acids. The CDR3 nucleotides read TGTGCCAGCAGCTTAGCCCCGGGGGCTGACACAGATACGCAGTATTTT. Encoded protein: CASSLAPGADTDTQYF.

CDR3 nucleotides: TGCAGTGCTAGACCCGGACAGGGAATGAACACTGAAGCTTTCTTT. Translating it yields CSARPGQGMNTEAFF. This sequence joins TRBV20-1 and TRBJ1-1; 8 bases match TRBD1. After removal of 2 bases from V and 0 bases from J, the junction contained 5 bases not matched to a gene. The CDR3 consists of 15 residues. Germline loops: CDR1 DFQATT, CDR2 SNEGSKA (reference sequence).

This clonotype was detected once. This chain uses TRBV5-1 with TRBJ2-3, with D possibly being TRBD1 or TRBD2 (5 bases each). V was pared by 5 bases and J by 2 bases, with 15 bases between. CDR3 size: 15 residues. Germline loops: CDR1 SGHRS, CDR2 YFSETQ. The CDR3: CASSYGGRTTDTQYF. For the CDR3, the DNA is TGCGCCAGCAGTTATGGGGGACGGACCACAGATACGCAGTATTTT.

J is TRBJ1-5 and V is TRBV20-1; D remains ambiguous. V was shortened by 3 bases and J by 9 bases, with 15 bases between the two germline ends. CDR3 length: 13 amino acids. Germline CDR1 DFQATT, CDR2 SNEGSKA (reference sequence). CDR3 region: CSARPAGPGPQHF. DNA for the CDR3: TGCAGTGCTAGGCCGGCAGGTCCGGGGCCCCAGCATTTT.

V gene TRBV28 combines with J gene TRBJ2-4, with D possibly being TRBD2 (8 bases). The germline gives CDR1 MDHEN, CDR2 SYDVKM. The CDR3 extends over 19 amino acids. V lost 5 bases to trimming and J lost 0 bases, with 23 bases between them. CDR3 amino acids: CASSQPGQTSEIAKNIQYF. The CDR3, as DNA: TGTGCCAGCAGTCAACCGGGACAGACTAGCGAGATAGCCAAAAACATTCAGTACTTC.

V gene TRBV29-1 combines with J gene TRBJ2-5; the D gene is possibly TRBD1 (6 bases). The CDR3 is 12 amino acids. Germline V gives CDR1 SQVTM, CDR2 ANQGSEA. V was shortened by 7 bases and J by 7 bases, with 16 bases between the two germline ends. CDR3 protein: CSAGDPLRTQYF. The DNA for the CDR3 is TGCAGCGCAGGGGACCCCTTACGGACCCAGTACTTC.

This clonotype was seen a few times. The gene calls are TRBV29-1 and TRBJ2-1; 10 positions match TRBD1. CDR1 and CDR2 from the germline V gene are SQVTM and ANQGSEA. The CDR3 runs to 16 residues. Losses at the gene ends were 0 bases for V and 4 bases for J; bases not matched to a gene: 6. CDR3 loop: CSVEDDGTGVYNEQFF. CDR3 nucleotides: TGCAGCGTTGAAGATGACGGGACAGGGGTTTACAATGAGCAGTTCTTC.

The chain carries TRBV3-1 and TRBJ2-1; 7 bases are a match to TRBD1. CDR1 and CDR2 (germline): LGHDT, YNNKEL (reference sequence). The V and J ends lost 6 bases and 9 bases, in that order; junction bases with no gene match: 11. The CDR3 length is 14 residues. The CDR3 nucleotides read TGTGCCAGCAGACCGACAGGGTTCAATAGTGAGCAGTTCTTC. This sequence encodes CASRPTGFNSEQFF.

The chain links TRBV6-1 to TRBJ2-4; D not certain. This CDR3 region has 15 residues. The V end lost 3 bases, the J end lost 0 bases, and 9 bases lay between the germline ends. Germline V gene data show CDR1 as MNHNS and CDR2 as SASEGT. The CDR3 sequence: CASSEVSGAKNIQYF. As DNA, the CDR3 is TGTGCCAGCAGTGAGGTCTCGGGAGCCAAAAACATTCAGTACTTC.

The chain carries TRBV27 and TRBJ2-5; possibly TRBD2 for D (6 bases). V lost 0 bases to trimming and J lost 11 bases, with 10 bases between them. Germline V CDR1 and CDR2: MNHEY, SMNVEV (reference sequence). CDR3 length equals 12 residues. CDR3 sequence (DNA): TGTGCCAGCAGTTTATCGGGAGGTGCGCAGTACTTC. Translation: CASSLSGGAQYF.

This clonotype was seen a handful of times. This chain connects TRBV6-2 or TRBV6-3 to TRBJ2-7, with TRBD2 identical over 13 bases. The CDR3 loop spans 16 amino acids. J lost 3 bases, V lost 2 bases, and 4 bases had no gene match. Germline V CDR1 and CDR2: MNHEY, SVGEGT. The CDR3 is CASSYPRTSGGYEQYF. The CDR3 DNA is TGTGCCAGCAGTTACCCCAGGACTAGCGGGGGCTACGAGCAGTACTTC.